These 18 T cell receptor beta chains originate from one sample sequenced in a study of CD8+ T cells in alopecia areata. cDNA prepared by RNA extraction and subsequent reverse transcription served as the template for sequencing. The method was immunoSEQ multiplex PCR; TCRdb's version includes in-frame clones alone and lacks a portion of them. The sample has 37,000 or so clones, around 50% seen once; the top ten hold about 1.8%. Five or six patients had their CD4+ cells sorted into CD25+CD127- cells. The specimen sequenced was CD4+ Tregs sorted from blood. The receptors were gathered from a human donor with alopecia areata.

CDR3 residues: CASSPRSGSLISGEQFF. The CDR3 nucleotides are TGTGCCAGCAGCCCCCGTAGCGGGAGCCTTATCTCGGGTGAGCAGTTCTTC. This chain joins TRBV5-6 and TRBJ2-1; 9 bases are a match to TRBD2. Germline trimming cut 4 bases from V and 9 bases from J; bases unmatched to any gene: 17. The CDR3 is 17 residues long. Germline V CDR1 and CDR2: SGHDT, YYEEEE.

The chain has TRBV7-8 and TRBJ1-5, with a tentative D call TRBD1 (5 bases). With 0 bases removed from V and 4 bases from J, the gap between germline ends came to 10 bases. CDR1 SGHVS and CDR2 FQNEAQ come from the germline V gene. CDR3 length: 15 amino acids. As DNA, the CDR3 is TGTGCCAGCAGCTTAGCTTGGGACGGAAATCAGCCCCAGCATTTT. It yields the protein CASSLAWDGNQPQHF.

This clone came up a few times. The rearrangement uses TRBV7-9 and TRBJ2-7; no clear D gene. Trimming removed 3 bases from V and 0 bases from J, with 6 bases in between. Germline V lookup: CDR1 SEHNR, CDR2 FQNEAQ (reference sequence). There are 13 residues in the CDR3. In DNA form, the CDR3 reads TGTGCCAGCAGCTTCGGCTCCTCCTACGAGCAGTACTTC. This codes for CASSFGSSYEQYF.

This clone was picked up a small number of times. The rearrangement uses TRBV7-3 and TRBJ1-5; D is uncertain. Trimming cost V 1 base and J 7 bases, with 14 bases left between them. Looked up from germline, CDR1 is SGHTA and CDR2 is FQGTGA. This CDR3 has 15 amino acids. The CDR3 region is CASSLIGPGEQPQHF. CDR3 nucleotide sequence: TGTGCCAGCAGCTTAATCGGGCCCGGGGAACAGCCCCAGCATTTT.

The chain recombines TRBV18 with TRBJ1-5; 9 nucleotides match TRBD1. With 2 bases clipped from V and 2 bases from J, the junction kept 10 bases outside the gene matches. CDR3 length: 18 residues. Germline CDR1 KGHSH, CDR2 LQKENI. DNA of the CDR3: TGTGCCAGCTCACCAGAGGGACAGGGAAGTGTCGGCAATCAGCCCCAGCATTTT. Protein: CASSPEGQGSVGNQPQHF.

V gene TRBV5-1 combines with J gene TRBJ2-1; a weak D match, TRBD2 (5 bases). The CDR3 spans 15 residues. Trimming pared 5 bases from V and 0 bases from J, leaving 12 bases between. Germline loops: CDR1 SGHRS, CDR2 YFSETQ. The CDR3, as DNA: TGCGCCAGCAGACGGACTTTGAGCTCCTACAATGAGCAGTTCTTC. It is translated as CASRRTLSSYNEQFF.

V gene TRBV18 combines with J gene TRBJ2-1; 10 bases are a match to TRBD2. The CDR3 is 15 residues long. The germline V gene has CDR1 KGHSH and CDR2 LQKENI. V dropped 2 bases and J dropped 8; count of bases not matched to a gene: 6. The CDR3 DNA reads as TGTGCCAGCTCACCAAGGCTAGCGGGAGACTATGAGCAGTTCTTC. This translates into CASSPRLAGDYEQFF.

The chain combines TRBV2 with TRBJ2-7; unclear D gene. Trimming shortened V by 4 bases and J by 6 bases, and 10 bases separated the two germline ends. The germline V gene has CDR1 SNHLY and CDR2 FYNNEI. This CDR3 has 12 residues. The CDR3 DNA is TGTGCCAGCAGTGTTGATTCCCCCGAGCAGTACTTC. Translation: CASSVDSPEQYF.

The chain couples TRBV18 to TRBJ1-1; D call uncertain. The germline V gene has CDR1 KGHSH and CDR2 LQKENI. V dropped 0 bases and J dropped 3 bases, with 8 bases sitting between them. The CDR3 totals 14 residues. The CDR3 reads CASSPPNGDTEAFF. The CDR3 region has the DNA TGTGCCAGCTCACCACCTAATGGGGACACTGAAGCTTTCTTT.

This clone was counted only a few times. This chain connects TRBV5-4 to TRBJ2-3; 12 nucleotides match TRBD2. This CDR3 comprises 19 residues. V dropped 0 bases and J dropped 6; count of bases not matched to a gene: 14. Per germline, CDR1 SGHNT and CDR2 YYREEE (reference sequence). For the CDR3, the DNA is TGTGCCAGCAGCTTGGAACTAGCGGGGGGAGCTCAAGACTTTGATACGCAGTATTTT. Translation gives CASSLELAGGAQDFDTQYF.

This clone occurred a few times. This sequence joins TRBV14 and TRBJ1-2; TRBD1 matches at 10 bases. The germline V gene has CDR1 SGHDN and CDR2 FVKESK. The length of the CDR3 is 16 residues. Trimming cost V 5 bases and J 6 bases; bases outside gene matches: 12. The CDR3 region has the DNA TGTGCCAGCAGCTTCCGGACAGGGGGTTGGAGGGATGGCTACACCTTC. It yields the protein CASSFRTGGWRDGYTF.

This clone was picked up a small number of times. The chain links TRBV18 to TRBJ1-5; 12 bases are a match to TRBD1. This CDR3 has 19 residues. Germline V gives CDR1 KGHSH, CDR2 LQKENI. V lost 3 bases, J lost 1 base, and 10 bases stayed unmatched. The CDR3 reads CASSPSPGQGAGSNQPQHF. The DNA for the CDR3 is TGTGCCAGCTCACCGAGCCCGGGACAGGGGGCGGGAAGCAATCAGCCCCAGCATTTT.

By frequency in the sample, this clone is medium-sized. The V call is TRBV19, the J call TRBJ2-1, with 8 bases matching TRBD2. CDR1 and CDR2 from the germline V gene are LNHDA and SQIVND (reference sequence). The CDR3 spans 14 residues. The trim removed 8 bases at V and 6 bases at J, leaving 9 bases unmatched. The CDR3: CASSLPSGFNEQFF. The CDR3 nucleotides are TGTGCCAGTTCTTTGCCTAGCGGGTTCAATGAGCAGTTCTTC.

In this sample, this clone turned up a few times. The V and J genes are TRBV5-1 and TRBJ2-3; D is ambiguous. The CDR3 spans 11 residues. With 7 bases removed from V and 5 bases from J, the gap between germline ends came to 8 bases. Germline V CDR1 and CDR2: SGHRS, YFSETQ. CDR3 loop: CASRTRDTQYF. CDR3 DNA sequence: TGCGCCAGCCGAACACGAGATACGCAGTATTTT.

This clone was recorded a few times. J is TRBJ2-7 and V is TRBV19, with D possibly matching TRBD1 (6 bases). The CDR3 has 14 amino acids. Germline values: CDR1 LNHDA, CDR2 SQIVND (reference sequence). Trimming left V 2 bases short and J 4 bases short, with 12 bases between. Here the CDR3 reads CASSITRTAYEQYF. The DNA of the CDR3 is TGTGCCAGTAGTATAACGAGGACAGCTTACGAGCAGTACTTC. Together with reference TRBV19 and TRBJ2-7, the CDR3 gives the full variable domain: DGGITQSPKYLFRKEGQNVTLSCEQNLNHDAMYWYRQDPGQGLRLIYYSQIVNDFQKGDIAEGYSVSREKKESFPLTVTSAQKNPTAFYLCASSITRTAYEQYFGPGTRLTVT.

This chain uses TRBV6-4 with TRBJ1-5; maybe TRBD1 (5 bases). Germline V CDR1 and CDR2: MRHNA, SNTAGT. The CDR3 sequence is 16 residues long. Between the trimmed V and J ends, which lost 2 bases and 0 bases, there was a span of 11 bases. The CDR3 DNA sequence: TGTGCCAGCAGTGACGGGACGGATTATAGCAATCAGCCCCAGCATTTT. Translated, it gives CASSDGTDYSNQPQHF.

The gene calls are TRBV5-1 and TRBJ2-3; D may be TRBD1 (6 bases). Between the trimmed V and J ends, which lost 3 bases and 2 bases, there was a span of 10 bases. The CDR3 runs 14 residues. Germline lookup yields CDR1 SGHRS and CDR2 YFSETQ. The CDR3 loop is CASSSGTITDTQYF. In DNA, the CDR3 is TGCGCCAGCAGCTCCGGGACAATCACAGATACGCAGTATTTT.

This clone has a handful of counts. V and J are TRBV29-1 and TRBJ2-7, with D perhaps matching TRBD1 (6 bases). V was trimmed by 8 bases and J by 4 bases, leaving 15 bases between them. This CDR3 comprises 12 residues. Germline CDR1 and CDR2: SQVTM and ANQGSEA. The CDR3 nucleotides read TGCAGCATCCGGGACAACCTTTACGAGCAGTACTTC. Its protein product is CSIRDNLYEQYF.